This TCR beta chain is from a study of cytomegalovirus exposure and HLA in healthy donors. This CDR3 is 13 amino acids long. Trimming cost V 0 bases and J 5 bases, with 6 bases left between them. Germline values: CDR1 SGHRS, CDR2 YFSETQ. Comments on this clone: What it recognizes is unknown. The same CDR3 also results from other DNA sequences found in this sample.

Primers for the PCR totalled 60 Vbeta and 13 Jbeta. Sequencing was performed with immunoSEQ multiplex PCR; in TCRdb, only in-frame clones are kept and a portion is missing. The sample records 150,000 to 200,000 clones, roughly 84% being singletons. Study-level points and caveats: After further analysis at a later stage, some 15,000 TCR beta sequences were associated with HLA alleles at 0.05 false discovery rate. In terms of immune exposure information, only CMV serostatus was available. Specific recognition of CMV antigens was confirmed in vitro for a few chains (all CMV-associated).

Specimen: PBMCs. This receptor was identified in a girl under two years old in good health and CMV-seronegative. This sequence joins TRBV5-1 and TRBJ2-1; maybe TRBD2 (6 bases). CDR3 region: CASSLGGDNEQFF. CDR3 sequence (DNA): TGCGCCAGCAGCTTGGGGGGGGACAATGAGCAGTTCTTC. Looking up the rest from reference TRBV5-1 and TRBJ2-1 gives the full variable domain: KAGVTQTPRYLIKTRGQQVTLSCSPISGHRSVSWYQQTPGQGLQFLFEYFSETQRNKGNFPGRFSGRQFSNSRSEMNVSTLELGDSALYLCASSLGGDNEQFFGPGTRLTVL.